The rows below give T cell receptor beta chains drawn from one sample of a study of T cells in Graves' hyperthyroidism and ophthalmopathy. TCRdb re-called the multiplex PCR reads with MiXCR, one entry per CDR3 protein. The sample lists more than 500,000 distinct CDR3 sequences; 14% to 15% were seen once. The sample taken for sequencing was blood. Source of these receptors: a woman in her thirties or forties with Graves' ophthalmopathy. Both conserved end residues are part of each CDR3. D genes are given only for firm matches. Size tells how often a clone was seen (once, few, many) or the class of an expanded clone, and some rows leave it out.

TRBD1	TRBJ1-2	NA	TRBV20-1	TGCAGTGCCCGGACAGGTCCGATTTATGGCTACACCTTC	CSARTGPIYGYTF
NA	TRBJ2-5	many	TRBV7-2	TGTGCCAGCAGCCCGTCGGGACTGTCTACCCAGTACTTC	CASSPSGLSTQYF
TRBD1	TRBJ2-7	many	TRBV20-1	TGCAGTGCTCCTCAACAGGGGAAAGGGGGCTTGGGCGAGCAGTACTTC	CSAPQQGKGGLGEQYF
NA	TRBJ2-2	NA	TRBV12-3/TRBV12-4	TGTGCCAGCAGTTCGTCGGGAGATTGGCTCCAAAAGAACACCGGGGAGCTGTTTTTT	CASSSSGDWLQKNTGELFF
NA	TRBJ1-5	few	TRBV19	TGTGCCAGCTCAGGGAGAAATCAGCCCCAGCATTTT	CASSGRNQPQHF
NA	TRBJ1-1	once	TRBV12-5	TGTGCTAGTGCCCCGGGGCGCGGGACTGAAGCTTTCTTT	CASAPGRGTEAFF
TRBD2	TRBJ2-7	many	TRBV12-3/TRBV12-4	TGTGCCAGCAGTTTAGGACTAGCGGGAGGGCCTACCTACGAGCAGTACTTC	CASSLGLAGGPTYEQYF
NA	TRBJ1-2	few	TRBV7-9	TGTGCCAGCAGCTTCTCGTCAGATCTCTATGGCTACACCTTC	CASSFSSDLYGYTF
TRBD1	TRBJ2-7	many	TRBV11-2	TGTGCCAGCAGCGGCCGGGACAGGGTCTACGAGCAGTACTTC	CASSGRDRVYEQYF
NA	TRBJ2-5	many	TRBV11-2	TGTGCCAGCAGCTTATTGCGACGTACCCAAGAGACCCAGTACTTC	CASSLLRRTQETQYF
TRBD2	TRBJ2-2	few	TRBV11-2	TGTGCCAGCAGCTTGACTAGCCCGAACACCGGGGAGCTGTTTTTT	CASSLTSPNTGELFF
TRBD2	TRBJ2-7	many	TRBV5-1	TGCGCCAGCAGCTTGCTTTCAGCGGGAGAGGGCTACGAGCAGTACTTC	CASSLLSAGEGYEQYF
NA	TRBJ1-5	few	TRBV10-2	TGCGCCAGCAGCAAGAGGGTGTCAGGTTCCGATCAGCCCCAGCATTTT	CASSKRVSGSDQPQHF
NA	TRBJ2-7	many	TRBV6-5	TGTGCCAGCAGTTACTCGAGTGCGGGGCGCGAGCAGTACTTC	CASSYSSAGREQYF
NA	TRBJ1-5	many	TRBV12-5	TGTGCTAGTGGGCCTCCCAATAGCAATCAGCCCCAGCATTTT	CASGPPNSNQPQHF
NA	TRBJ2-7	many	TRBV19	TGTGCCAGTAGTATCAGCTCGGACTCATGGAGGGAGCAGTACTTC	CASSISSDSWREQYF
NA	TRBJ1-1	many	TRBV7-8	TGTGCCAGCAGCTTAGGGACAAGGATGACTGAAGCTTTCTTT	CASSLGTRMTEAFF
TRBD2	TRBJ2-7	NA	TRBV4-1	TGCGCCAGCAGCCAAGTTAGCGGGAGAGGCGAGCAGTACTTC	CASSQVSGRGEQYF
NA	TRBJ2-5	many	TRBV12-3/TRBV12-4	TGTGCCAGCAGACCGGGAGGGACAGGGGAGACCCAGTACTTC	CASRPGGTGETQYF
NA	TRBJ1-1	many	TRBV28	TGTGCCAGCAGTTTATCTGGTGGGTTGATGAACACTGAAGCTTTCTTT	CASSLSGGLMNTEAFF
TRBD1	TRBJ1-1	NA	TRBV6-1	TGTGCCAGCAGTCCACAGGGGGCGCGGGTGAACACTGAAGCTTTCTTT	CASSPQGARVNTEAFF
NA	TRBJ1-5	NA	TRBV20-1	TGCAGTGCGCCAGAGGGGGGGGTCCATCAGCCCCAGCATTTT	CSAPEGGVHQPQHF
NA	TRBJ2-5	NA	TRBV5-1	TGCGCCAGCAGCTCGGCAGTCTCCCAGGGCCAAGAGACCCAGTACTTC	CASSSAVSQGQETQYF
TRBD2	TRBJ2-7	many	TRBV29-1	TGCAGCCCTATAGCGGGAGTCACCTACGAGCAGTACTTC	CSPIAGVTYEQYF
NA	TRBJ2-5	many	TRBV15	TGTGCCACCAGCGTCCTAGCTTGGGAGACCCAGTACTTC	CATSVLAWETQYF
NA	TRBJ2-7	many	TRBV10-3	TGTGCCATCGCTGAGCTTCACGGGTCCTACGAGCAGTACTTC	CAIAELHGSYEQYF
TRBD1	TRBJ2-3	NA	TRBV28	TGTGCCAGCACGTGGACAGGACGAGCAGATACGCAGTATTTT	CASTWTGRADTQYF
NA	TRBJ2-7	NA	TRBV5-1	TGCGCCAGCAGCTTGGTTGACAGTAGCTCTTACGAGCAGTACTTC	CASSLVDSSSYEQYF
NA	TRBJ2-2	few	TRBV6-1	TGTGCCAGCAGCCCCCCCGTAGGGAGCGATCGGGAGCTGTTTTTT	CASSPPVGSDRELFF
NA	TRBJ1-6	many	TRBV12-3/TRBV12-4	TGTGCCAGCAGTTTGGGACGTGAAACCTCCCTCCACTTT	CASSLGRETSLHF
NA	TRBJ2-7	many	TRBV20-1	TGCAGTGCTAGAGATTCGGGATCCTACGAGCAGTACTTC	CSARDSGSYEQYF
NA	TRBJ2-2	few	TRBV7-2	TGTGCCAGCAGCCCCTCGAGAACCGGGGAGCTGTTTTTT	CASSPSRTGELFF
TRBD2	TRBJ2-7	many	TRBV2	TGTGCCGCCAGCAAAGCGGGAGATAGCGACGAGCAGTACTTC	CAASKAGDSDEQYF
TRBD1	TRBJ2-7	few	TRBV19	TGTGCCAGTAGTATAGGACCGGACAGGGGGCGCCTGAACTTC	CASSIGPDRGRLNF
NA	TRBJ2-7	many	TRBV20-1	TGCAGTGCCGAACACGGACAAAACTACGAGCAGTACTTC	CSAEHGQNYEQYF
TRBD1	TRBJ1-5	NA	TRBV12-3/TRBV12-4	TGTGCCGGCAGTTTCGGCGGACAGGGAGTAACTCAGCCCCAGCATTTT	CAGSFGGQGVTQPQHF
NA	TRBJ2-6	NA	TRBV29-1	TGCAGCGTTGAGGGGCAGCTCACTGGGGCCAACGTCCTGACTTTC	CSVEGQLTGANVLTF
NA	TRBJ2-2	NA	TRBV20-1	TGCAGTGCTAGTGGGGGTACCGGGGAGCTGTTTTTT	CSASGGTGELFF